This T cell receptor (beta chain) was identified in a study of blood T cell repertoires in COVID-19. Study overall: Samples representing acute and convalescent COVID-19 were sourced from the United States, Italy and Spain. PBMCs, B-cell-depleted T cells, or T cells were the source of the cDNA or gDNA that made up the material.

In this sample, this clone turned up a few times. Germline V gene lookup returns CDR1 GTSNPN and CDR2 SVGIG (reference sequence). V was cut by 0 bases and J by 1 base, with 16 bases left in between. The CDR3 covers 16 residues. Original processing notes: Amplification of reference gene primers was used by the study to estimate nucleated cell counts. Measured with immunoSEQ multiplex PCR; TCRdb has only the in-frame clones, and not every one. V, J and clone size were drawn from that table, and D and trimming were deduced from the DNA. The table records about 260,000 clones, over 70% of them present only once.

The clonotype originates from a woman aged 40 to 55 who had recovered from COVID-19. Sequencing used peripheral blood. The gene calls are TRBV30 and TRBJ2-7; D unclear. The CDR3 loop reads CAWSVRLFGASYEQYF. The CDR3 coding sequence is TGTGCCTGGAGTGTACGGCTATTCGGAGCATCCTACGAGCAGTACTTC.